The T cell receptor beta chain described here comes from a study of blood T cell repertoires in COVID-19. Study at large: Samples taken during acute and convalescent COVID-19 were collected in the United States, Italy and Spain. Sources were T cells, B-cell-depleted T cells, or PBMCs; the material itself was cDNA or gDNA.

This CDR3 contains 18 residues. Germline CDR1 LGHNA, CDR2 YSLEER. The J segment lost 0 bases and the V segment lost 1 base, leaving 8 bases of the junction unmatched. Study processing details: Reference gene primer amplification gave nucleated cell count estimates. Data came from immunoSEQ multiplex PCR; TCRdb stores just in-frame clones and leaves some out. V, J and clone size derive from that table, while D and trimming were established from the DNA sequence. The profile shows roughly 75,000 clones, over 75% of them singletons. This receptor was identified in a man aged 50-60 years with acute or convalescent COVID-19. V and J are TRBV4-3 and TRBJ1-4; TRBD1 aligns across 7 bases. Sequencing was performed on peripheral blood. The CDR3 DNA is TGCGCCAGCAGCCAAGGCCGCCCGGGACAGACAACTAATGAAAAACTGTTTTTT. It yields the protein CASSQGRPGQTTNEKLFF.